The source of this T cell receptor (beta chain) is a study of tumor-infiltrating lymphocytes in primary liver carcinoma. Across the study: Enrolled patients were male and female, aged 30 to 69 years. Every sample contained roughly 3.5 to 7.13 million productive TCRbeta reads, and these numbers were similar from one tissue type to another.

The CDR3 is 15 residues long. Trimming removed 6 bases from V and 4 bases from J; junction bases left unmatched: 13. Looked up from germline, CDR1 is SQVTM and CDR2 is ANQGSEA. Co-extraction yielded RNA and DNA from about 20-30 mg of unsorted bulk tissue. Overall study findings and caveats: It was observed that only about 8-25% of the top clones appeared in every one of the five tumor regions.

This clonotype was recorded many times. Its antigen is unknown. The template, approximately 500 ng total RNA, yielded TCR beta cDNA made with a constant-region primer. Investigators got TCR beta libraries out of three nested multiplex PCR rounds, done with slightly modified ARM-PCR. A C-beta reverse primer and TRBV1-TRBV30 forward primers served in each of the first two PCR rounds, at ten to eleven cycles apiece. TCRdb itself ran the multiplex PCR reads through MiXCR, one entry per CDR3 protein. In the table there are 60,000 to 90,000 distinct CDR3 sequences, almost 70% of which are singletons. V gene TRBV29-1 combines with J gene TRBJ2-3; TRBD2 matches 7 bases. This receptor was identified in a man in his forties or fifties with primary liver carcinoma and hepatitis B virus infection. Sequencing was carried out using liver tumor tissue from sampling region 4. As to subset: tumor region T4, right-lateral pole. The CDR3 sequence: CSVLLARGRPDTQYF. The CDR3 DNA reads TGCAGCGTCCTACTAGCGCGGGGCCGGCCAGATACGCAGTATTTT.